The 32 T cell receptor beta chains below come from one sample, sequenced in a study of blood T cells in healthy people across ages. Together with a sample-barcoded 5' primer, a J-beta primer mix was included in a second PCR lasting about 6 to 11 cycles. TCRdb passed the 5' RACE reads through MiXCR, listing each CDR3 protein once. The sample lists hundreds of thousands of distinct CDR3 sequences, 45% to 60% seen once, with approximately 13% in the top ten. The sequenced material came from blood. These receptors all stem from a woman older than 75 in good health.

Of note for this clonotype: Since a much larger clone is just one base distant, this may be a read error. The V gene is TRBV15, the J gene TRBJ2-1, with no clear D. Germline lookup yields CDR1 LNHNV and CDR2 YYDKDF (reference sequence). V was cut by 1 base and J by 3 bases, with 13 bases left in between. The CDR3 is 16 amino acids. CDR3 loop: CATSRGFASFYNEQFF. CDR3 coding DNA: TGTGCCACCAGCAGAGGGTTCGCGAGCTTCTACAATGAGCAGTTCTTC.

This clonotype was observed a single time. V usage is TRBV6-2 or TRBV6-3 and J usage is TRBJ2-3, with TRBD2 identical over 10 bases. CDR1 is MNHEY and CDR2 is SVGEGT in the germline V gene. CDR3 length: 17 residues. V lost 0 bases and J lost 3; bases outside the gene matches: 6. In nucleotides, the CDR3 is TGTGCCAGCAGTTACTCGGCCAGCGGGGGGGCGACAGATACGCAGTATTTT. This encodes CASSYSASGGATDTQYF.

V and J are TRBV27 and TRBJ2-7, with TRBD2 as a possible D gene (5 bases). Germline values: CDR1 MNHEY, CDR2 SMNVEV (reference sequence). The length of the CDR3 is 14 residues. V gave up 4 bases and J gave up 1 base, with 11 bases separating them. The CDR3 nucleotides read TGTGCCAGCAGTTCCCGGACTCGATCCTACGAGCAGTACTTC. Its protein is CASSSRTRSYEQYF.

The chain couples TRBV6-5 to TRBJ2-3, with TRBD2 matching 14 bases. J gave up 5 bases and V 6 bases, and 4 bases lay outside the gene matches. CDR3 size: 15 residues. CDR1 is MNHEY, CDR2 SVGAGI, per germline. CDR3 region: CASSPGTSGRDTQYF. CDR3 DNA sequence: TGTGCCAGCAGCCCCGGGACTAGCGGGAGAGATACGCAGTATTTT.

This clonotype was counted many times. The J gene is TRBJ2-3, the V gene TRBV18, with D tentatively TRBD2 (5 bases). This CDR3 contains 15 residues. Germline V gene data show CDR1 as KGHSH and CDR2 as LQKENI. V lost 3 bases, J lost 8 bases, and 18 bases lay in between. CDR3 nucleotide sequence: TGTGCCAGCTCACCGCCAGTACCCCAAAGCGGTACGCAGTATTTT. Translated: CASSPPVPQSGTQYF.

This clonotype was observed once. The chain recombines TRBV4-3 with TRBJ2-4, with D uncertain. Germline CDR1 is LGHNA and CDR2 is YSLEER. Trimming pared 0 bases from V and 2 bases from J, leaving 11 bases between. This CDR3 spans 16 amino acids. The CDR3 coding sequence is TGCGCCAGCAGCCAAGATAGGGCAGCCCCCAAAAACATTCAGTACTTC. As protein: CASSQDRAAPKNIQYF.

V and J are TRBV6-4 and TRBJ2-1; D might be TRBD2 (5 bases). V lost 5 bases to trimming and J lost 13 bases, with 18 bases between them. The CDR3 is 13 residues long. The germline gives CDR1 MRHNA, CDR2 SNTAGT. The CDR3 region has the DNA TGTGCCAGCAGTCCGACTACCAGCAACACCCAGTTCTTC. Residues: CASSPTTSNTQFF.

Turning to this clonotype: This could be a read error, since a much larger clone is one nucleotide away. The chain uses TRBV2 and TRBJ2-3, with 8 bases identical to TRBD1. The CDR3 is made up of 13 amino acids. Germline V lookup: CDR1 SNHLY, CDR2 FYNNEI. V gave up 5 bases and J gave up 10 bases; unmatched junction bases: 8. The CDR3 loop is CASSWTGNYAQYF. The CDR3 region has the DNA TGTGCCAGCAGTTGGACAGGGAATTATGCGCAGTATTTT. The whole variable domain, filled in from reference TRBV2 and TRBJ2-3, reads EPEVTQTPSHQVTQMGQEVILRCVPISNHLYFYWYRQILGQKVEFLVSFYNNEISEKSEIFDDQFSVERPDGSNFTLKIRSTKLEDSAMYFCASSWTGNYAQYFGPGTRLTVL.

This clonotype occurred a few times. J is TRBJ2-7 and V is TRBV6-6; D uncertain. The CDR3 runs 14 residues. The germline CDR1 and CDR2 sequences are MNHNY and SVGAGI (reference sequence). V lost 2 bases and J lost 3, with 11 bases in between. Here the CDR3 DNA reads TGTGCCAGCAGTTACGGCTCTAACGACTACGAGCAGTACTTC. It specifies CASSYGSNDYEQYF.

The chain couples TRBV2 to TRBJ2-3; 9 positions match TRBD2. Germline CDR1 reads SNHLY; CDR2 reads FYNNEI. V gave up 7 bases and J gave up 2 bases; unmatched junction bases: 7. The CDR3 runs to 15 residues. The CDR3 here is CASNVAGANTDTQYF. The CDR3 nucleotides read TGTGCCAGCAATGTAGCGGGGGCCAACACAGATACGCAGTATTTT.

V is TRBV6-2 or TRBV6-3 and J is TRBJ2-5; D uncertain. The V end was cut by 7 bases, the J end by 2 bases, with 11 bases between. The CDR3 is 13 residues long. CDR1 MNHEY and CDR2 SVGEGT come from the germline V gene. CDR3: CASTSRAQETQYF. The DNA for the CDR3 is TGTGCCAGCACGTCCCGCGCTCAAGAGACCCAGTACTTC.

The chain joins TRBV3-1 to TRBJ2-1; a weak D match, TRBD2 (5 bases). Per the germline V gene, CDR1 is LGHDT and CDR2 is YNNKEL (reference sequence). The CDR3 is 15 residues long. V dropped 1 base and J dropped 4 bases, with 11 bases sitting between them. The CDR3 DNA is TGTGCCAGCAGCCAAGGACGAGCGGCATACAATGAGCAGTTCTTC. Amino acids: CASSQGRAAYNEQFF.

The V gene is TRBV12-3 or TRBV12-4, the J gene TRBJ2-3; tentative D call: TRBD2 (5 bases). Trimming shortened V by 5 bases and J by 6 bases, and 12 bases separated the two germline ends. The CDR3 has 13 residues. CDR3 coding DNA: TGTGCCAGCAGTGCCGGGATAGGGGATACGCAGTATTTT. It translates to CASSAGIGDTQYF.

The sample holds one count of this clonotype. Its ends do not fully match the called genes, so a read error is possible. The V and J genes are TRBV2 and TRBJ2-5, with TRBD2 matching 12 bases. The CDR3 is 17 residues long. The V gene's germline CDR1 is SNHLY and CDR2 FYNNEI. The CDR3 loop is CACSDQASGGAYNEQYF. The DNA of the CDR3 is TGTGCCTGCAGTGACCAGGCTAGCGGGGGGGCCTACAATGAGCAGTACTTC.

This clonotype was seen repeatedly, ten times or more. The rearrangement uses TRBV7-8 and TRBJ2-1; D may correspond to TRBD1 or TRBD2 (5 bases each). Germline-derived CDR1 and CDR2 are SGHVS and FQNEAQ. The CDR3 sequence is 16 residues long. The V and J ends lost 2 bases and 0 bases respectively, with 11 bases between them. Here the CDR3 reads CASSLFSGASYNEQFF. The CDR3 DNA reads TGTGCCAGCAGCTTATTTTCCGGGGCCTCCTACAATGAGCAGTTCTTC. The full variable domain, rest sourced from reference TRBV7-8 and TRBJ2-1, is GAGVSQSPRYKVAKRGQDVALRCDPISGHVSLFWYQQALGQGPEFLTYFQNEAQLDKSGLPSDRFFAERPEGSVSTLKIQRTQQEDSAVYLCASSLFSGASYNEQFFGPGTRLTVL.

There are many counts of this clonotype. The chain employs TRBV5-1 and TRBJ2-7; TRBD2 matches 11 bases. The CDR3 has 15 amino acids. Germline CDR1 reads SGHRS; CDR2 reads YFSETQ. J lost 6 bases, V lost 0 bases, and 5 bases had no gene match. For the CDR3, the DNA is TGCGCCAGCAGCTTGGGACTAGCGGGAATGGGCGAGCAGTACTTC. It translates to CASSLGLAGMGEQYF.

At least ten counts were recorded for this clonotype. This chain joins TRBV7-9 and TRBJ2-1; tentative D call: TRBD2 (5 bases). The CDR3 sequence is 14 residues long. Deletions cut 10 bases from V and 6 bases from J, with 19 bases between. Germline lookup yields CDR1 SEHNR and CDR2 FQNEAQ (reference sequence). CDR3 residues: CATPIRESGNEQFF. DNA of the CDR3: TGTGCCACCCCTATAAGGGAGTCGGGCAATGAGCAGTTCTTC.

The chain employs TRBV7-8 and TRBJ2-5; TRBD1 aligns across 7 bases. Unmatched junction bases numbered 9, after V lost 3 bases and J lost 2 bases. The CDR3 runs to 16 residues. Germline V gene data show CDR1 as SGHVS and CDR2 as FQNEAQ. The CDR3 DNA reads TGTGCCAGCAGCTTGACGACCGGGACAGCGCAAGAGACCCAGTACTTC. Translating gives CASSLTTGTAQETQYF. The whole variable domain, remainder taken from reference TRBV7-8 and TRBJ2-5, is GAGVSQSPRYKVAKRGQDVALRCDPISGHVSLFWYQQALGQGPEFLTYFQNEAQLDKSGLPSDRFFAERPEGSVSTLKIQRTQQEDSAVYLCASSLTTGTAQETQYFGPGTRLLVL.

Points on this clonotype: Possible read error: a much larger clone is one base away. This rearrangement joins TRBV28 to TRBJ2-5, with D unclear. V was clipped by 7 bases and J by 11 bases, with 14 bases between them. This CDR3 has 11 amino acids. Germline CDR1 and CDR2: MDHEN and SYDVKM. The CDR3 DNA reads TGTGCCAGCACCCTATTCCACGGGCAGTACTTC. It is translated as CASTLFHGQYF. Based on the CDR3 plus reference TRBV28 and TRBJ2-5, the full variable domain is DVKVTQSSRYLVKRTGEKVFLECVQDMDHENMFWYRQDPGLGLRLIYFSYDVKMKEKGDIPEGYSVSREKKERFSLILESASTNQTSMYLCASTLFHGQYFGPGTRLLVL.

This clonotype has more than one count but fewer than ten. As DNA, the CDR3 is TGTGCCAGCAGCCAAGGGGGGGCCACCGGGGAGCTGTTTTTT. It yields the protein CASSQGGATGELFF. The chain joins TRBV4-2 to TRBJ2-2; D is tentatively TRBD1 or TRBD2 (6 bases each). The CDR3 has 14 amino acids. The V gene lost 1 base and the J gene lost 4 bases, with 7 bases spanning the gap. The V gene's germline CDR1 is LGHNA and CDR2 YNFKEQ.

The CDR3 loop reads CASSLLGMSSYNEQFF. For the CDR3, the DNA is TGCGCCAGCAGCCTGTTAGGGATGAGCTCCTACAATGAGCAGTTCTTC. V gene TRBV5-1 combines with J gene TRBJ2-1; no clear D. The germline V gene encodes CDR1 SGHRS and CDR2 YFSETQ. The ends were cut back, 4 bases at V and 0 bases at J, with 14 bases in the middle. The length of the CDR3 is 16 residues. Full variable domain (rest looked up from reference TRBV5-1 and TRBJ2-1): KAGVTQTPRYLIKTRGQQVTLSCSPISGHRSVSWYQQTPGQGLQFLFEYFSETQRNKGNFPGRFSGRQFSNSRSEMNVSTLELGDSALYLCASSLLGMSSYNEQFFGPGTRLTVL.

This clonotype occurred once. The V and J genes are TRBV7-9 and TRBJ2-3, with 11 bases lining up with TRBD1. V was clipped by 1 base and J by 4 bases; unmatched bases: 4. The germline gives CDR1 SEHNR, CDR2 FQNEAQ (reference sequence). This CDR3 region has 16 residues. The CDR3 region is CASSLDGQGASDTQYF. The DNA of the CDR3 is TGTGCCAGCAGCTTAGATGGACAGGGGGCGTCAGATACGCAGTATTTT.

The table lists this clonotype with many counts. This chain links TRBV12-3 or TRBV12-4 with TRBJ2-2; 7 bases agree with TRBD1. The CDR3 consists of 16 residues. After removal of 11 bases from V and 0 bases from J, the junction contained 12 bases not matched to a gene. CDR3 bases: TGTGCCTCCCTAGGGACAGTTAATCCGAACACCGGGGAGCTGTTTTTT. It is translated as CASLGTVNPNTGELFF.

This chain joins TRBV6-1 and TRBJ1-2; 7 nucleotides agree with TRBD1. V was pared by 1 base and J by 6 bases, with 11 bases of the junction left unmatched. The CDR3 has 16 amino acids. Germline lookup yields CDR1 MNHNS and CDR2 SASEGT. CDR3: CASSEGTGGQWDGYTF. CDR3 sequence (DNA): TGTGCCAGCAGTGAAGGGACAGGAGGGCAATGGGATGGCTACACCTTC.

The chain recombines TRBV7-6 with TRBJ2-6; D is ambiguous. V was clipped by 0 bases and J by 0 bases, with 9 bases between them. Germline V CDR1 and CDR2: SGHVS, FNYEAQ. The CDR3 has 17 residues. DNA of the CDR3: TGTGCCAGCAGCTTAGCAACCCTCCTCTCTGGGGCCAACGTCCTGACTTTC. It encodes CASSLATLLSGANVLTF.

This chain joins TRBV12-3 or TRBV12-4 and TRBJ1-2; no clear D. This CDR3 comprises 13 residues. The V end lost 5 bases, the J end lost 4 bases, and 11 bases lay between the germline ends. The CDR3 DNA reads TGTGCCAGCAGTGTAGTGGCGGCCTATGGCTACACCTTC. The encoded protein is CASSVVAAYGYTF.

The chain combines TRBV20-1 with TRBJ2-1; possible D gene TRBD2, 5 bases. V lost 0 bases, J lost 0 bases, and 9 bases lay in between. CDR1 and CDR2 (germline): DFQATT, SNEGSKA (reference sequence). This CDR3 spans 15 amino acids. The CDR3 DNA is TGCAGTGCTAGAGACTCGCGGGTCTCCTACAATGAGCAGTTCTTC. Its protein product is CSARDSRVSYNEQFF.

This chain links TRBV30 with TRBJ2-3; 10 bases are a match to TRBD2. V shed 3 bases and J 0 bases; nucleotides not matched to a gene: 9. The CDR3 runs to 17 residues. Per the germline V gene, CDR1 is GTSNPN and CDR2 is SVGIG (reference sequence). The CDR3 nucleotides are TGTGCCTGGAGCTTGGGGATAGCGGGAGGAAGCACAGATACGCAGTATTTT. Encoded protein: CAWSLGIAGGSTDTQYF.

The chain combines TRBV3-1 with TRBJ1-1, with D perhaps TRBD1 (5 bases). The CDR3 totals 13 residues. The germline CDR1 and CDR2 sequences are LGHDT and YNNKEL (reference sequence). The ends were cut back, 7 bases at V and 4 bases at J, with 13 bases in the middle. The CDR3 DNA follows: TGTGCCAGCATTGAGGGGTTAGGCACTGAAGCTTTCTTT. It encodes CASIEGLGTEAFF.

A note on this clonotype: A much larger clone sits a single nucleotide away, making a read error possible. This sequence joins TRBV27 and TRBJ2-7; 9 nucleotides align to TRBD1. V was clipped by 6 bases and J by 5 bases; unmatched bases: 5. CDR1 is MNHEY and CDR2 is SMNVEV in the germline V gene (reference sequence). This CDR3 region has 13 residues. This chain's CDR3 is CASRGGQGDEQYF. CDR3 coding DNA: TGTGCCAGCAGGGGGGGACAGGGAGACGAGCAGTACTTC.

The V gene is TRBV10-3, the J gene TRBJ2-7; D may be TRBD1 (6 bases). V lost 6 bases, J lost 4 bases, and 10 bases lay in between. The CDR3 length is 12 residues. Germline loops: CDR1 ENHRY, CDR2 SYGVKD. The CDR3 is CAIRDREYEQYF. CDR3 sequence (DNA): TGTGCCATCAGGGACAGAGAATACGAGCAGTACTTC.

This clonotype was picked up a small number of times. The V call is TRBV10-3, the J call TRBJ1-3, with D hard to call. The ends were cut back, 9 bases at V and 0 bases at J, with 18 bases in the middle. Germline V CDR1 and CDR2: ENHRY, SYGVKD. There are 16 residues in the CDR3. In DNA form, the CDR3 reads TGTGCCATTCCCGGCGAGGACGGTAGCTCTGGAAACACCATATATTTT. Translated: CAIPGEDGSSGNTIYF.